The clone carrying this T cell receptor (beta chain) showed up just a few times. Original data processing: Researchers report that nucleated cell counts were estimated from reference gene primer amplification. Libraries were prepared by immunoSEQ multiplex PCR; TCRdb keeps only in-frame clonotypes and omits some of them. That table supplies the V and J calls and clone size; D and trimming were determined from the DNA. The data show around 330,000 clones, more than 70% seen once. V trimming: 2 bases; J trimming: 10 bases; junction bases outside the gene matches: 11. The CDR3 is made up of 15 amino acids. Germline CDR1 is MNHNY and CDR2 is SVGAGI (reference sequence). These data originate in a study of blood T cell repertoires in COVID-19. As for the study in general: From T cells, B-cell-depleted T cells, or PBMCs came the material, which was cDNA or gDNA.

The chain has TRBV6-6 and TRBJ2-1; 7 nucleotides line up with TRBD2. The sample taken for sequencing was peripheral blood. This receptor was obtained from a woman aged 25 to 45 with COVID-19, enrolled during active disease. In DNA form, the CDR3 reads TGTGCCAGCAGTTACCCGCCGAGGGACTATGAAGAGCAGTTCTTC. It yields the protein CASSYPPRDYEEQFF.